Following are 20 T cell receptor delta chains from one sample sequenced in a study of gamma-delta T cells after stem cell transplantation. TCRdb called clones anew from the RT-PCR reads with CATT. This sample carries over 2,500 delta-chain clones, 1.9% of them seen once, and the ten largest clones take less than 15%. The material sequenced was gamma-delta T cells. The receptors come from a human donor. It is not recorded whose cells these are; they may come from a transplant donor.

This clone qualifies as medium-sized. The rearrangement links TRDV1 to TRDJ1; 13 bases agree with TRDD3. This CDR3 has 20 amino acids. In germline, CDR1 is TSWWSYY, CDR2 QGS. V was pared by 1 base and J by 4 bases, with 15 bases of the junction left unmatched. The CDR3, as DNA: TGTGCTCTTGGGGAACGAAGACCTCTCTACTGGGGGATACGCGGCGATAAACTCATCTTT. Its protein is CALGERRPLYWGIRGDKLIF.

This clone was counted a few times. A much larger clone differs by one base, so this may be a read error. This rearrangement joins TRDV2 to TRDJ1; 12 bases match TRDD3. CDR3 length equals 20 residues. Trimming at V came to 3 bases and at J to 12 bases, leaving 28 bases not matched to a gene. Germline CDR1 is GEAIGNYY and CDR2 is EKD. CDR3 sequence: CACDRIRILGDTGGHHEFIF. The CDR3 DNA follows: TGTGCCTGTGACCGGATTCGTATACTGGGGGATACTGGGGGCCATCACGAATTCATCTTT.

This clone counts as medium-sized (0.01 to 0.1%). The chain recombines TRDV2 with TRDJ1; 9 nucleotides agree with TRDD3. The junction had 11 bases not matched to a gene; V was cut back by 4 bases and J by 0 bases. Germline V gene sequence: CDR1 GEAIGNYY, CDR2 EKD. The CDR3 extends over 17 amino acids. CDR3 region: CACDFLGDRGYTDKLIF. The CDR3 DNA follows: TGTGCCTGTGATTTTCTGGGGGATCGCGGGTACACCGATAAACTCATCTTT.

Of note for this clone: A clone one base away is much larger, so this may be a read error. Distinct nucleotide sequences in the sample also encode this CDR3. The chain links TRDV2 to TRDJ1; TRDD3 agrees at 7 bases. Germline assignment: CDR1 GEAIGNYY and CDR2 EKD. The CDR3 extends over 16 amino acids. CDR3 region: CACDTVGEGRTDKLIF. In nucleotides, the CDR3 is TGTGCCTGCGACACCGTGGGGGAAGGGCGAACCGATAAACTCATCTTT.

With respect to this clone: Only one base separates this from a far larger clonotype, so it likely reflects a read error. V is TRDV2 and J is TRDJ3; TRDD3 matches at 12 bases. This CDR3 is 20 amino acids long. The germline V gene has CDR1 GEAIGNYY and CDR2 EKD. The chain's CDR3 is CACDTFVLGDTSWGTRQMFF. CDR3 nucleotide sequence: TGTGCCTGTGACACTTTTGTACTGGGGGATACCTCCTGGGGCACCCGACAGATGTTTTTC.

This clone is deemed medium-sized (0.01 to 0.1%). With only one base between it and a far larger clone, this is likely a read error. The chain employs TRDV1 and TRDJ1, with D possibly matching TRDD3 (5 bases). This CDR3 is built from 18 residues. Germline V CDR1 and CDR2: TSWWSYY, QGS. V was pared by 3 bases and J by 0 bases, with 20 bases between. The CDR3 DNA reads as TGTGCTCTTGGGGACAGTGCCAAGGGCGGGGAGTACACCGATAAACTCATCTTT. Translation gives CALGDSAKGGEYTDKLIF.

This clone is labeled medium-sized. This sequence may be a read error, since a much larger clone differs from it by one base. The chain couples TRDV2 to TRDJ1; TRDD3 aligns across 7 bases. J was trimmed by 0 bases and V by 0 bases; bases with no gene match: 21. Per germline, CDR1 GEAIGNYY and CDR2 EKD. CDR3 size: 21 residues. The CDR3 spells CACDTVDPLGGGPLYTDKLIF. CDR3 DNA sequence: TGTGCCTGTGACACCGTGGATCCCCTTGGTGGGGGACCTCTCTACACCGATAAACTCATCTTT.

In this sample, this clone is medium-sized (0.01 to 0.1%). The CDR3 loop reads CACDRVLGAQYTDKLIF. CDR3 sequence (DNA): TGTGCCTGTGACCGTGTACTGGGGGCTCAGTACACCGATAAACTCATCTTT. The V call is TRDV2, the J call TRDJ1; 8 nucleotides align to TRDD3. Looked up from germline, CDR1 is GEAIGNYY and CDR2 is EKD. Trimming removed 3 bases from V and 0 bases from J; junction bases left unmatched: 11. CDR3 length: 17 residues.

This clone is medium-sized in the sample. V gene TRDV2 combines with J gene TRDJ1; TRDD3 aligns across 11 bases. V gave up 1 base and J gave up 9 bases; unmatched junction bases: 9. The CDR3 loop spans 15 amino acids. Germline V CDR1 and CDR2: GEAIGNYY, EKD. The CDR3 nucleotides are TGTGCCTGTGACACAATGGGGGATACGCATGGGGAACTCATCTTT. Amino acid sequence: CACDTMGDTHGELIF.

In regard to this clone: A far larger clone is a single base away, which makes a read error likely. This specimen includes other DNA sequences encoding the same CDR3. The rearrangement links TRDV2 to TRDJ1, with TRDD3 identical over 9 bases. CDR1 is GEAIGNYY, CDR2 EKD, per germline. The length of the CDR3 is 15 residues. CDR3 DNA: TGTGCCTGTGACCCACTGGGGGAGTACACCGATAAACTAATCTTT. Translated, it gives CACDPLGEYTDKLIF.

This clone was observed a handful of times. The TCRdb record carries a much larger clone's protein, which differs from this DNA's translation at residue 13; a read error is the likely cause, and the protein listed here is the DNA translation. The rearrangement uses TRDV2 and TRDJ1; perhaps TRDD3 as D (5 bases). This CDR3 is 19 amino acids long. The germline V gene encodes CDR1 GEAIGNYY and CDR2 EKD. The V end was cut by 0 bases, the J end by 0 bases, with 22 bases between. The CDR3 DNA is TGTGCCTGTGACACCGTGGTTACGAATGGGTTGGGGTACACCGATAAACTCATCTTT. Amino acids: CACDTVVTNGLGYTDKLIF.

In its sample, this clone ranks as medium-sized. The chain joins TRDV2 to TRDJ1, with 10 bases identical to TRDD3. There are 19 residues in the CDR3. Germline V gene data show CDR1 as GEAIGNYY and CDR2 as EKD. After removal of 2 bases from V and 1 base from J, the junction contained 15 bases not matched to a gene. This CDR3 is CACDRIRVGDTPVTDKLIF. CDR3 in DNA: TGTGCCTGTGACAGAATTCGAGTGGGGGATACCCCTGTCACCGATAAACTCATCTTT.

The chain couples TRDV2 to TRDJ1, with 11 bases aligning to TRDD3. Germline CDR1 GEAIGNYY, CDR2 EKD. This CDR3 spans 17 amino acids. V was pared by 1 base and J by 0 bases, with 6 bases of the junction left unmatched. The CDR3 sequence is CACDTLGDNTYTDKLIF. CDR3 sequence (DNA): TGTGCCTGTGACACACTGGGGGATAATACCTACACCGATAAACTCATCTTT.

Judged by abundance, this clone is medium-sized. The gene calls are TRDV2 and TRDJ1; 13 nucleotides match TRDD3. The junction had 12 bases not matched to a gene; V was cut back by 3 bases and J by 3 bases. This CDR3 has 18 residues. Per germline, CDR1 GEAIGNYY and CDR2 EKD. The chain's CDR3 is CACDSVGTGGYVSDKLIF. The CDR3 DNA follows: TGTGCCTGTGACTCCGTGGGTACTGGGGGATACGTTTCCGATAAACTCATCTTT.

Turning to this clone: A far larger clone is a single base away, which makes a read error likely. The sample carries other DNA sequences with the same CDR3. The rearrangement uses TRDV2 and TRDJ1; 9 positions match TRDD3. CDR1 GEAIGNYY and CDR2 EKD come from the germline V gene. This CDR3 is built from 15 residues. V shed 7 bases and J 2 bases; nucleotides not matched to a gene: 10. CDR3 sequence: CACMALGDSTDKLIF. Here the CDR3 DNA reads TGTGCCTGCATGGCCTTGGGGGATAGTACCGATAAACTCATCTTT.

Note on this clone: A read error may explain this, as a much larger clone is one base away. The chain uses TRDV2 and TRDJ1, with 13 bases identical to TRDD3. Germline-derived CDR1 and CDR2 are GEAIGNYY and EKD. The trim removed 1 base at V and 1 base at J, leaving 14 bases unmatched. The CDR3 runs to 20 residues. The CDR3 DNA is TGTGCCTGTGACACTCTAATTACTGGGGGATACGGGCTTGTCACCGATAAACTCATCTTT. This encodes CACDTLITGGYGLVTDKLIF.

This clone is medium-sized. The chain has TRDV2 and TRDJ1, with 9 nucleotides matching TRDD3. Germline V gene data show CDR1 as GEAIGNYY and CDR2 as EKD. The J segment lost 0 bases and the V segment lost 0 bases, leaving 4 bases of the junction unmatched. The CDR3 extends over 16 amino acids. CDR3: CACDTVGDKDTDKLIF. The CDR3 DNA follows: TGTGCCTGTGACACCGTGGGGGATAAGGACACCGATAAACTCATCTTT.

In its sample, this clone is medium-sized. This chain's CDR3 is CACDTVEGGYYDTDKLIF. The CDR3 bases are TGTGCCTGTGACACGGTTGAAGGGGGATACTATGACACCGATAAACTCATCTTT. The chain has TRDV2 and TRDJ1; 9 bases fit TRDD3. The CDR3 has 18 amino acids. The germline V gene encodes CDR1 GEAIGNYY and CDR2 EKD. Unmatched junction bases numbered 11, after V lost 1 base and J lost 0 bases.

The chain employs TRDV1 and TRDJ1, with TRDD3 matching 11 bases. This CDR3 comprises 24 residues. With 1 base clipped from V and 3 bases from J, the junction kept 28 bases outside the gene matches. Germline loops: CDR1 TSWWSYY, CDR2 QGS. The CDR3 sequence is CALGERHLPQLRWGIRRGSDKLIF. For the CDR3, the DNA is TGTGCTCTTGGGGAACGCCACCTACCCCAACTACGATGGGGGATACGCCGGGGGTCCGATAAACTCATCTTT.

Comments on this clone: With a far larger clone one base away, a read error is the likely cause. At the DNA level, this CDR3 is encoded by other sequences in the same sample as well. This chain uses TRDV1 with TRDJ1; 8 positions match TRDD3. The CDR3 covers 19 residues. V trimming: 3 bases; J trimming: 5 bases; junction bases outside the gene matches: 20. Germline CDR1 reads TSWWSYY; CDR2 reads QGS. The CDR3 loop reads CALGDRSSDWGVTTDKLIF. The CDR3 DNA sequence: TGTGCTCTTGGGGACCGTTCCTCCGACTGGGGGGTTACCACTGATAAACTCATCTTT.